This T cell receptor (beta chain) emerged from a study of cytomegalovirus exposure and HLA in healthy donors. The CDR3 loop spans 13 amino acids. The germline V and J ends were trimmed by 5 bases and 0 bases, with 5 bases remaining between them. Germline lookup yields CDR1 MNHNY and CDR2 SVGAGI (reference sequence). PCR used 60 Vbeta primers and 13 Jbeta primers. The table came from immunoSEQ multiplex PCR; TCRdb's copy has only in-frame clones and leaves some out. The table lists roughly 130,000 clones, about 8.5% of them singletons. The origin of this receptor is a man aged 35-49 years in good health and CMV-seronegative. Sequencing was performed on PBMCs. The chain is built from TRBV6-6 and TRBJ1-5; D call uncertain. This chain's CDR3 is CASSESSNQPQHF. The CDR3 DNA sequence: TGTGCCAGCAGTGAGAGTAGCAATCAGCCCCAGCATTTT.